This T cell receptor beta chain was documented in a study of CD8 T cells in ankylosing spondylitis. Study outcomes and limitations: Disease-associated clones were CD8+ and fairly uncommon in peripheral blood. In ankylosing spondylitis patients, matched synovial fluid reportedly showed significant enrichment of disease-linked clones. For ankylosing spondylitis blood, a TCR beta motif of about eight highly homologous variants appeared characteristic.

Quantitative 5'-RACE with molecular barcodes produced the TCR beta libraries. One entry per CDR3 protein results from TCRdb running MiXCR on the 5' RACE reads. The table has hundreds of thousands of distinct CDR3 sequences, 12% seen once. V shed 6 bases and J 1 base; nucleotides not matched to a gene: 12. The CDR3 consists of 16 residues. CDR1 and CDR2 from the germline V gene are MNHNS and SASEGT. Only a few counts were recorded for this clonotype. The antigen is unknown. The chain joins TRBV6-1 to TRBJ2-7; 7 bases fit TRBD1. The sequence was obtained from a male donor with ankylosing spondylitis. Sequencing was performed on blood, either unsorted or a sorted T cell fraction (not recorded which). The CDR3 DNA follows: TGTGCCAGCAGACCACACAGGGGCCGGGGATCCTACGAGCAGTACTTC. Translation: CASRPHRGRGSYEQYF.